The clone carrying this TCR beta chain was recorded once. No antigen is known for it. Measured with immunoSEQ multiplex PCR; TCRdb has only the in-frame clones, and not every one. The repertoire holds roughly 1 million clones, around 78% seen once, with approximately 0.56% in the top ten. V shed 9 bases, J shed 0 bases, and the junction held 8 bases outside the gene matches. Germline V CDR1 and CDR2: LNHDA, SQIVND (reference sequence). The length of the CDR3 is 15 residues. This sample is part of a study of shared clonotypes between healthy human individuals. General observations from the study: Deeper or shallower sequencing was expected to change how clonotypes are shared among donors. Naive subsets generally exceeded memory subsets in estimated richness. When compared with the clonotypes that were shared by all four sorted-subset donors, the non-shared clonotypes turned out to have lower generation probabilities.

The sample taken for sequencing was memory CD4+ T cells from PBMCs. Subset given: CD45RA-negative fraction. The chain links TRBV19 to TRBJ1-3; TRBD1 agrees at 7 bases. The receptor was derived from a man younger than 35 in good health. Some clones in this sample may be carry-over from other donors' samples. The CDR3 DNA reads TGTGCCAGGATCCTAGGGGGCGTCTCTGGAAACACCATATATTTT. Translated: CARILGGVSGNTIYF.